The 8 T cell receptor beta chains below all came from one sample that was sequenced in a study of control samples from healthy donors and cancer patients. Generated by immunoSEQ multiplex PCR, the TCRdb table keeps only in-frame clones and is missing some. The table shows approximately 150,000 clones, with 85% to 90% occurring only once. Source material: blood. These receptors came from a young man in good health.

The V call is TRBV18, the J call TRBJ2-2, with TRBD1 identical over 8 bases. Germline V gene data show CDR1 as KGHSH and CDR2 as LQKENI. J lost 5 bases, V lost 0 bases, and 8 bases had no gene match. CDR3 length equals 17 residues. This chain's CDR3 is CASSPPGQGRRTGELFF. The CDR3 DNA is TGTGCCAGCTCACCACCCGGACAGGGAAGGAGGACCGGGGAGCTGTTTTTT.

This chain joins TRBV4-3 and TRBJ2-3, with D perhaps matching TRBD1 or TRBD2 (6 bases each). From germline, CDR1 is LGHNA and CDR2 YSLEER. Trimming removed 1 base at V and 0 bases at J, with 8 bases between. The CDR3 contains 15 residues. The CDR3 coding sequence is TGCGCCAGCAGCCAAGGGGGGGCGAGCACAGATACGCAGTATTTT. This translates into CASSQGGASTDTQYF.

The chain carries TRBV30 and TRBJ1-1; D possibly corresponds to TRBD1 (6 bases). Germline CDR1 reads GTSNPN; CDR2 reads SVGIG (reference sequence). CDR3 length equals 14 residues. V gave up 3 bases and J gave up 0 bases, with 11 bases separating them. The CDR3 DNA reads TGTGCCTGGAGGGGGGCAGGGTTGAACACTGAAGCTTTCTTT. Translated: CAWRGAGLNTEAFF.

V usage is TRBV3-1 (or the pseudogene TRBV3-2) and J usage is TRBJ1-1; no definite D call. Per germline, CDR1 LGHDT and CDR2 YNNKEL (reference sequence). This CDR3 contains 14 residues. V lost 4 bases and J lost 1, with 10 bases in between. The CDR3 DNA reads as TGTGCCAGCAGCCCCTTAGACAAGAACACTGAAGCTTTCTTT. It translates to CASSPLDKNTEAFF.

J is TRBJ2-3 and V is TRBV5-6, with D possibly matching TRBD1 (6 bases). The germline gives CDR1 SGHDT, CDR2 YYEEEE. V was cut by 0 bases and J by 4 bases, with 9 bases left in between. This CDR3 is 14 amino acids long. In nucleotides, the CDR3 is TGTGCCAGCAGCTTGGGGCAGGGGTCAGATACGCAGTATTTT. It encodes CASSLGQGSDTQYF.

The chain uses TRBV3-1 (or the pseudogene TRBV3-2) and TRBJ2-1; TRBD2 matches at 10 bases. V lost 0 bases and J lost 5; bases outside the gene matches: 1. This CDR3 spans 15 amino acids. Germline loops: CDR1 LGHDT, CDR2 YNNKEL (reference sequence). The CDR3 loop reads CASSQEAGGNNEQFF. CDR3 DNA: TGTGCCAGCAGCCAAGAAGCGGGGGGGAACAATGAGCAGTTCTTC.

This chain joins TRBV7-2 and TRBJ2-1; TRBD1 aligns across 7 bases. CDR3 length: 14 residues. Germline V gene sequence: CDR1 SGHTA, CDR2 FQGNSA. The ends lost 4 bases at V and 10 bases at J; junction bases unmatched: 10. The CDR3 DNA reads as TGTGCCAGCAGCTACCGGGACAGCCCAAAAGAGCAGTTCTTC. It yields the protein CASSYRDSPKEQFF.

The CDR3 nucleotides are TGTGCCAGCAGTGTAGACAGGGTCCAAGAGACCCAGTACTTC. This sequence encodes CASSVDRVQETQYF. V and J are TRBV27 and TRBJ2-5, with 7 positions matching TRBD1. The CDR3 covers 14 residues. The trim removed 5 bases at V and 1 base at J, leaving 4 bases unmatched. CDR1 MNHEY and CDR2 SMNVEV come from the germline V gene (reference sequence).